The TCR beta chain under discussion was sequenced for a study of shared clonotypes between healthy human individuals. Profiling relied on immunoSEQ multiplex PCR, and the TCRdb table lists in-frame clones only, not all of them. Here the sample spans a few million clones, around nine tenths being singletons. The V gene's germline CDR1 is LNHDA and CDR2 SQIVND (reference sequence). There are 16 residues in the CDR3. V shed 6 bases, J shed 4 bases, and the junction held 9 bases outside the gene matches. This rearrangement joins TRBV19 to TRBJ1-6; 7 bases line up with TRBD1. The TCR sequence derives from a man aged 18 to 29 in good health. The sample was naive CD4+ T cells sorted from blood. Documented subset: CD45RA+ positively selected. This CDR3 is CASRTSGTAYNSPLHF. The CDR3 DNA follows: TGTGCCAGTAGAACCTCCGGGACAGCTTATAATTCACCCCTCCACTTT.